Following are 14 T cell receptor beta chains from one sample sequenced in a study of blood T cell repertoires in COVID-19. Clones were read by immunoSEQ multiplex PCR, and TCRdb kept only the in-frame ones, dropping some. Altogether under 150,000 clones are present, about 91% being singletons, with the ten largest covering around 26%. Input material: peripheral blood. Every receptor here comes from a human donor in a cohort sampled during active COVID-19.

The chain carries TRBV5-1 and TRBJ1-2, with 8 bases lining up with TRBD1. The CDR3 contains 15 residues. After removal of 3 bases from V and 4 bases from J, the junction contained 8 bases not matched to a gene. The germline gives CDR1 SGHRS, CDR2 YFSETQ. The CDR3 DNA is TGCGCCAGCAGCTCGGGACAGGACGTATCCTATGGCTACACCTTC. This codes for CASSSGQDVSYGYTF.

The chain joins TRBV4-1 to TRBJ1-1, with D perhaps matching TRBD1 (5 bases). The CDR3 consists of 15 residues. The germline gives CDR1 MGHRA, CDR2 YSYEKL. V was shortened by 4 bases and J by 1 base, with 13 bases between the two germline ends. CDR3 nucleotides: TGCGCCAGCAGCCTGGGGCCACAGCAGAACACTGAAGCTTTCTTT. It is translated as CASSLGPQQNTEAFF.

The chain has TRBV30 and TRBJ2-1, with 8 bases identical to TRBD2. Germline values: CDR1 GTSNPN, CDR2 SVGIG (reference sequence). V gave up 3 bases and J gave up 7 bases; unmatched junction bases: 8. This CDR3 is built from 14 residues. CDR3 region: CAWRSYSGANEQFF. CDR3 DNA sequence: TGTGCCTGGAGATCGTATAGCGGGGCGAATGAGCAGTTCTTC.

The rearrangement uses TRBV5-1 and TRBJ2-3; 9 bases align to TRBD1. V was pared by 4 bases and J by 3 bases, with 6 bases of the junction left unmatched. Germline V lookup: CDR1 SGHRS, CDR2 YFSETQ. This CDR3 spans 15 amino acids. The CDR3 DNA is TGCGCCAGCAGCCTTGGACAGGGGCCTACAGATACGCAGTATTTT. It yields the protein CASSLGQGPTDTQYF.

The chain joins TRBV9 to TRBJ1-6, with 8 bases aligning to TRBD1. This CDR3 has 15 residues. V was pared by 0 bases and J by 8 bases, with 4 bases of the junction left unmatched. The germline CDR1 and CDR2 sequences are SGDLS and YYNGEE. The chain's CDR3 is CASSVGVDRDSPLHF. CDR3 sequence (DNA): TGTGCCAGCAGCGTAGGGGTGGACAGGGATTCACCCCTCCACTTT.

This chain uses TRBV5-5 with TRBJ1-2, with D maybe TRBD1 (5 bases). Trimming took 1 base from V and 3 from J, leaving 7 bases between them. This CDR3 spans 13 amino acids. From germline, CDR1 is SGHKS and CDR2 YYEKEE (reference sequence). CDR3 protein: CASSLKQDYGYTF. CDR3 sequence (DNA): TGTGCCAGCAGCTTGAAACAGGACTATGGCTACACCTTC.

The chain employs TRBV6-2 or TRBV6-3 and TRBJ2-4; D uncertain. Trimming took off 2 bases at V and 6 bases at J, with 5 bases between the two ends. The CDR3 has 12 residues. Germline loops: CDR1 MNHEY, CDR2 SVGEGT. CDR3 coding DNA: TGTGCCAGCAGTTACCTGAGAAACATTCAGTACTTC. Translation: CASSYLRNIQYF.

The chain is built from TRBV15 and TRBJ2-2; TRBD1 matches 12 bases. The germline V gene encodes CDR1 LNHNV and CDR2 YYDKDF (reference sequence). The CDR3 length is 18 residues. V trimming: 0 bases; J trimming: 4 bases; junction bases outside the gene matches: 6. CDR3 sequence: CATSRDFGTGGVTGELFF. The CDR3 DNA reads TGTGCCACCAGCAGAGATTTCGGGACAGGGGGCGTCACCGGGGAGCTGTTTTTT. Using reference TRBV15 and TRBJ2-2 for the parts outside the CDR3, the full variable domain is DAMVIQNPRYQVTQFGKPVTLSCSQTLNHNVMYWYQQKSSQAPKLLFHYYDKDFNNEADTPDNFQSRRPNTSFCFLDIRSPGLGDTAMYLCATSRDFGTGGVTGELFFGEGSRLTVL.

This clone was seen a few times. This chain links TRBV6-4 with TRBJ1-6; a weak D match, TRBD1 (5 bases). V gave up 3 bases and J gave up 7 bases, with 10 bases separating them. Germline V gene lookup returns CDR1 MRHNA and CDR2 SNTAGT. This CDR3 has 14 amino acids. The CDR3 region is CASSEKAGNSPLHF. The CDR3 DNA reads TGTGCCAGCAGTGAGAAGGCAGGGAATTCACCCCTCCACTTT.

This chain uses TRBV4-1 with TRBJ1-2, with TRBD1 as a possible D gene (6 bases). Between the trimmed V and J ends, which lost 0 bases and 4 bases, there was a span of 15 bases. The length of the CDR3 is 16 residues. Germline V gene data show CDR1 as MGHRA and CDR2 as YSYEKL. The DNA for the CDR3 is TGCGCCAGCAGCCAAGATCCCCACAGGGAGGGCTATGGCTACACCTTC. It yields the protein CASSQDPHREGYGYTF.

The chain is built from TRBV6-2 or TRBV6-3 and TRBJ2-1; D is possibly TRBD1 (6 bases). V lost 2 bases, J lost 7 bases, and 15 bases lay in between. The CDR3 loop spans 15 amino acids. Germline lookup yields CDR1 MNHEY and CDR2 SVGEGT. The CDR3 nucleotides are TGTGCCAGCAGTTACGTGGGGGCGCTGGGTAATGAGCAGTTCTTC. This gives the protein CASSYVGALGNEQFF.

Written as DNA, the CDR3 is TGTGCCAGTAGTTTCGGGACTAGATGGCAAGAGACCCAGTACTTC. It is translated as CASSFGTRWQETQYF. The chain is built from TRBV19 and TRBJ2-5; 8 bases are a match to TRBD2. Trimming cost V 5 bases and J 2 bases; bases outside gene matches: 7. Per germline, CDR1 LNHDA and CDR2 SQIVND (reference sequence). The CDR3 has 15 amino acids. Looking up the rest from reference TRBV19 and TRBJ2-5 gives the full variable domain: DGGITQSPKYLFRKEGQNVTLSCEQNLNHDAMYWYRQDPGQGLRLIYYSQIVNDFQKGDIAEGYSVSREKKESFPLTVTSAQKNPTAFYLCASSFGTRWQETQYFGPGTRLLVL.

The V call is TRBV7-2, the J call TRBJ1-6, with unresolved D. Trimming shortened V by 6 bases and J by 2 bases, and 8 bases separated the two germline ends. CDR3 length: 14 amino acids. The germline V gene has CDR1 SGHTA and CDR2 FQGNSA. The CDR3 protein is CASRFDTYNSPLHF. The CDR3 nucleotides read TGTGCCAGCAGATTCGACACCTATAATTCACCCCTCCACTTT.

This clone was counted once. V gene TRBV4-2 combines with J gene TRBJ2-7, with unresolved D. The CDR3 is 14 residues long. Germline CDR1 and CDR2: LGHNA and YNFKEQ. Trimming pared 0 bases from V and 1 base from J, leaving 7 bases between. CDR3: CASSQEGTSYEQYF. CDR3 coding DNA: TGTGCCAGCAGCCAAGAGGGCACGTCCTACGAGCAGTACTTC.